Listed here is a single T cell receptor beta chain. The antigen remains undetermined. The sample providers were healthy Caucasian people from Russia, aged about 6 to 95. These data come from a study of blood T cells in healthy people across ages. In the study overall: The capture of about one barcoded beta molecule per two T cells was achieved by template switching.

Study-level results: For the donors, CMV status was unknown and possibly confounded expanded clonotype changes.

The authors ran a second PCR of about 6 to 12 cycles using a sample-barcoded 5' primer and a J-beta primer mix. CDR3-containing paired-end reads numbered at least 3 million in each sample. MiXCR was run by TCRdb on the 5' RACE reads, yielding one entry per CDR3 protein. Of about 1.4 million distinct CDR3 sequences listed, roughly 60% are singletons. The V gene's germline CDR1 is MDHEN and CDR2 SYDVKM. Trimming cost V 7 bases and J 0 bases, with 19 bases left between them. This CDR3 region has 17 residues. V and J are TRBV28 and TRBJ1-5; D call uncertain. This clonotype was sampled from a man aged 18 to 30 in good health. Material for sequencing was blood. CDR3 sequence (DNA): TGTGCCAGCAAGACACCCCCGGGCCGGAATAGCAATCAGCCCCAGCATTTT. Amino acids: CASKTPPGRNSNQPQHF.